These 4 T cell receptor beta chains originate from one sample sequenced in a study of siplizumab effects on memory and regulatory T cells. Profiling relied on immunoSEQ multiplex PCR, and the TCRdb table lists in-frame clones only, not all of them. Among tens of thousands of clones, more than 85% were seen once, and the ten largest hold about 15%. The sequencing sample was made of CD8+ T cells sorted from blood. The receptors were gathered from a human donor in good health.

The CDR3 spells CASSLPSVLPRNEQFF. The CDR3 DNA follows: TGTGCCAGCAGCTTACCTAGCGTTCTACCTCGCAATGAGCAGTTCTTC. The rearrangement links TRBV7-2 to TRBJ2-1; a possible D gene is TRBD2 (6 bases). V was shortened by 2 bases and J by 6 bases, with 17 bases between the two germline ends. This CDR3 is built from 16 residues. Per germline, CDR1 SGHTA and CDR2 FQGNSA.

The CDR3: CARSSSTDSLPHGYTF. DNA for the CDR3: TGTGCCAGAAGCTCTTCGACGGACTCTCTACCCCATGGCTACACCTTC. The V and J genes are TRBV5-3 and TRBJ1-2; D remains ambiguous. TRBV5-3 is marked as an open reading frame, function uncertain. Trimming took off 3 bases at V and 6 bases at J, with 21 bases between the two ends. CDR3 length: 16 residues.

V gene TRBV29-1 combines with J gene TRBJ2-2; 10 bases align to TRBD1. This CDR3 contains 14 residues. After removal of 6 bases from V and 5 bases from J, the junction contained 6 bases not matched to a gene. Germline V lookup: CDR1 SQVTM, CDR2 ANQGSEA. CDR3 sequence (DNA): TGCAGCGTCGAACCGGGACAGGGGACCGGGGAGCTGTTTTTT. The encoded protein is CSVEPGQGTGELFF.

The chain combines TRBV4-1 with TRBJ2-7; the match to TRBD2 covers 11 bases. Germline CDR1 reads MGHRA; CDR2 reads YSYEKL. Trimming at V came to 4 bases and at J to 2 bases, leaving 10 bases not matched to a gene. This CDR3 is built from 17 residues. Written as DNA, the CDR3 is TGCGCCAGCAGCCTTGATAGCGGGAGGGCCAGGGCCTACGAGCAGTACTTC. Its protein is CASSLDSGRARAYEQYF.